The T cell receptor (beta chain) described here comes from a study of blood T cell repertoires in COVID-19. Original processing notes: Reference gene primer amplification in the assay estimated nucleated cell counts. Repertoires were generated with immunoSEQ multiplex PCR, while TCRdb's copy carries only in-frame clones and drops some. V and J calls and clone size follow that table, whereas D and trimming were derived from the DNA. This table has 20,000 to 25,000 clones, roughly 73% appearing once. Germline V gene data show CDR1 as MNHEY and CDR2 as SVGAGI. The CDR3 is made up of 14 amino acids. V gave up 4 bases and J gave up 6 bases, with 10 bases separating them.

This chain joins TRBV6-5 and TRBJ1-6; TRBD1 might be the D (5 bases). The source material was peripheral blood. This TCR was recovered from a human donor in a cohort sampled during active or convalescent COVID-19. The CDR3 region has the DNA TGTGCCAGCAGTTGGACACGGACTAATTCACCCCTCCACTTT. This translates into CASSWTRTNSPLHF.